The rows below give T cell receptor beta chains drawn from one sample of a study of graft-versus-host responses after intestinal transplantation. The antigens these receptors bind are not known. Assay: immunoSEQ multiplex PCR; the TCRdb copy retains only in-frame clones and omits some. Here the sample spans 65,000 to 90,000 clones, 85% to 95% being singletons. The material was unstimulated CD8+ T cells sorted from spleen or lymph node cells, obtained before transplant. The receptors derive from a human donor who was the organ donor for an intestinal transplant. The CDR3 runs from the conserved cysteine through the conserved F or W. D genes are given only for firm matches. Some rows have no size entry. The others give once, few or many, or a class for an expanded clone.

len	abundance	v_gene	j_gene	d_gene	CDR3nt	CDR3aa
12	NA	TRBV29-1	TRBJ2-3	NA	TGCAGCGTTGCCGGGGATCTAGATACGCAGTATTTT	CSVAGDLDTQYF
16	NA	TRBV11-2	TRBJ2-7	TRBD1	TGTGCCAGCAGCTTGGCGGGGACAGGGTTTTTCTACGAGCAGTACTTC	CASSLAGTGFFYEQYF
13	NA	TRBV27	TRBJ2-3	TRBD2	TGTGCCAGCCGGGGGGGAGGCACAGATACGCAGTATTTT	CASRGGGTDTQYF
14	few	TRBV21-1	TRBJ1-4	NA	TGTGCCATTACCCGGGACAGGGGTAAAGAAAAACTGTTTTTT	CAITRDRGKEKLFF
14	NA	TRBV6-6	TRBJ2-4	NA	TGTGCCAGCAGTGCTAGCCTAGCCAAAAACATTCAGTACTTC	CASSASLAKNIQYF
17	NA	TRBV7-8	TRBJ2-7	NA	TGTGCCAGCAGCTTAGGACCCCTCGGGGGGCGCTCCTACGAGCAGTACTTC	CASSLGPLGGRSYEQYF
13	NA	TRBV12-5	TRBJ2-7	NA	TGTGCTAGTGTACCGGACAGCTCCTACGAGCAGTACTTC	CASVPDSSYEQYF
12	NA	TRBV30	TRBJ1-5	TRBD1	TGTGCCTGGGGACAGGGAAATCAGCCCCAGCATTTT	CAWGQGNQPQHF
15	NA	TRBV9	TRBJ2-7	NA	TGTGCCAGCAGCGTAGCTGACTCGCTATCCTACGAGCAGTACTTC	CASSVADSLSYEQYF
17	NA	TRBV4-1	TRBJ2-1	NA	TGCGCCAGCAGCCAACCCGGAGGGCCGGGATCCCTCAATGAGCAGTTCTTC	CASSQPGGPGSLNEQFF
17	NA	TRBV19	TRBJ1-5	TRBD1	TGTGCCAGTAGTATAGAGCCCGTGACAGGGGGCGATCAGCCCCAGCATTTT	CASSIEPVTGGDQPQHF
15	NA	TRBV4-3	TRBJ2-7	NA	TGCGCCAGCAGCCAAGTCCAGGGTGTGCCCTACGAGCAGTACTTC	CASSQVQGVPYEQYF
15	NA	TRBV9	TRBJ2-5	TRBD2	TGTGCCAGCAGCATGGGACTAGCGGGGGAGGAGACCCAGTACTTC	CASSMGLAGEETQYF
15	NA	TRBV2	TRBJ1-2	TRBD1	TGTGCCAGCAGTGATCGACAGGGTGCTTGGTATGGCTACACCTTC	CASSDRQGAWYGYTF
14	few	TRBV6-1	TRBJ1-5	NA	TGTGCCAGCAGTGAAAGTGGGGGCCATCAGCCCCAGCATTTT	CASSESGGHQPQHF
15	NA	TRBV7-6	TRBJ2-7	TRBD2	TGTGCCAGCAGCTTAGACGGGACTAACCGCTACGAGCAGTACTTC	CASSLDGTNRYEQYF
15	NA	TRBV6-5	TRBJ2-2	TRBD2	TGTGCCAGCAGTACTAGCGGGGGGAACACCGGGGAGCTGTTTTTT	CASSTSGGNTGELFF
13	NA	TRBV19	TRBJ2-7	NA	TGTGCCAGTGGGGCAGGTTTAACCTACGAGCAGTACTTC	CASGAGLTYEQYF
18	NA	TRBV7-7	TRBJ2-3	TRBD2	TGTGCTAGCAGCTTAGCCCCCCCCACGGGGGGGGCTACAGATACGCAGTATTTT	CASSLAPPTGGATDTQYF
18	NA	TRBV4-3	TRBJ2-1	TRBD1	TGCGCCAGCAGCCGGACTCCAGCCACAGGGGCCTCCTACAATGAGCAGTTCTTC	CASSRTPATGASYNEQFF
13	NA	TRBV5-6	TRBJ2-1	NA	TGTGCCAGCAGCTTGGTGGCGGGGCGTGCCCAGTTCTTC	CASSLVAGRAQFF
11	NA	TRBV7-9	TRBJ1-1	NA	TGTGCCAGCAGCTTACTCCCTGAAGCTTTCTTT	CASSLLPEAFF